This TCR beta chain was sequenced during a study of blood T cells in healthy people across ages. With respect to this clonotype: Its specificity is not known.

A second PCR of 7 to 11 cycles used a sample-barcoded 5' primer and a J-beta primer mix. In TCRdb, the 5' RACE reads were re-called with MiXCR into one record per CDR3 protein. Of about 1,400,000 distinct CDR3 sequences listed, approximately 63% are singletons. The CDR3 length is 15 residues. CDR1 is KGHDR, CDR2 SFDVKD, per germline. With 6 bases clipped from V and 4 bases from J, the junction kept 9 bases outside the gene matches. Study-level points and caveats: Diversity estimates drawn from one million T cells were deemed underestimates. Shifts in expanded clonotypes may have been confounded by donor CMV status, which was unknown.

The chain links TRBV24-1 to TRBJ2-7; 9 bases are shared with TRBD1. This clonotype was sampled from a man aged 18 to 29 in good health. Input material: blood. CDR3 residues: CATSHPGTGSYEQYF. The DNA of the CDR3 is TGTGCCACCAGTCACCCGGGGACAGGGTCGTACGAGCAGTACTTC.